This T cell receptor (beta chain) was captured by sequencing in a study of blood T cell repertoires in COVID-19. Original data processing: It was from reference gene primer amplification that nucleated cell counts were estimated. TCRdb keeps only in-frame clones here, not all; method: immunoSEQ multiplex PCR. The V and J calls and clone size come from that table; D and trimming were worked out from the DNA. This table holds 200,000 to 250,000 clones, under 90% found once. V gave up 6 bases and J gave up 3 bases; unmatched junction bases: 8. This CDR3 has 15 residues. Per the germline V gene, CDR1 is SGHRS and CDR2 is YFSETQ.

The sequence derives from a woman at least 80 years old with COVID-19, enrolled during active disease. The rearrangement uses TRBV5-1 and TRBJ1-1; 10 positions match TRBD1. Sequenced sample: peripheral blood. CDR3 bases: TGCGCCAGCACCCGCGGCGGACAGGGGGACACTGAAGCTTTCTTT. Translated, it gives CASTRGGQGDTEAFF.